The TCR beta chain described here comes from a study of blood T cells in healthy people across ages. Trimming stripped 5 bases from V and 7 bases from J, with 15 bases between. This CDR3 has 14 amino acids. CDR1 is SGHAT and CDR2 is FQNNGV in the germline V gene. A J-beta primer mix and a sample-barcoded 5' primer were used in a second PCR of roughly 6 to 12 cycles. Every molecule of cDNA carried a tag from a template-switch adaptor with 12 random nucleotides. TCRdb itself ran the 5' RACE reads through MiXCR, one entry per CDR3 protein. The table has about 1 million distinct CDR3 sequences, under 55% seen once.

This clonotype was obtained from an older woman in good health. The sample taken for sequencing was blood. The chain employs TRBV11-2 and TRBJ2-1; possible D gene TRBD2, 6 bases. The CDR3 DNA reads as TGTGCCAGCAGCCTCCCCGGGGGTATGAATGAGCAGTTCTTC. This codes for CASSLPGGMNEQFF.